This T cell receptor beta chain emerged from a study of OX40 agonist ivuxolimab in advanced cancers. Overall study: Participants, 80% to 90% male, averaged roughly 60 years of age, ranging from about 23 to 85. Earlier anti-PD-1, anti-PD-L1 or anti-CTLA-4 therapy was permitted; 30% to 50% had received some. The study's findings and limits: Which antigen the expanded peripheral T cells recognized is unknown. At doses 0.1 to 3.0 mg/kg, CD4+ and CD8+ clones expanded.

V was shortened by 0 bases and J by 7 bases, with 16 bases between the two germline ends. Germline V gene lookup returns CDR1 MGHRA and CDR2 YSYEKL. This CDR3 spans 16 amino acids. Notes on this clone: Antigen unknown.

Here immunoSEQ multiplex PCR was the method, and the copy in TCRdb shows in-frame clones only, minus some. This sample yields about 83,000 clones, of which under 90% are seen a single time; approximately 1.5% belongs to the top ten. The sequence was obtained from an adult with an advanced solid tumor such as melanoma, head and neck, liver or kidney cancer. The specimen was CD4+ or CD8+ T cells sorted from blood, collected in a trial of the OX40 agonist ivuxolimab. The chain recombines TRBV4-1 with TRBJ1-3; weak D call: TRBD1 (5 bases). The CDR3 DNA sequence: TGCGCCAGCAGCCAAGAAGGCGGCAGGGCGGGTAACACCATATATTTT. It yields the protein CASSQEGGRAGNTIYF.